Following are 27 T cell receptor delta chains from one sample sequenced in a study of Vδ1+ human thymocytes. General study findings and limits: Thymic TRG and TRD repertoires appeared highly polyclonal.

Antigens of these TCRs are unknown. RNA was extracted from the cells and then reverse transcribed. CDR3 amplicons came from multiplex PCR with pooled V-gene forward and constant-region reverse primers. With CATT, TCRdb re-called clones from the multiplex PCR reads. The data show fewer than 25,000 delta-chain clones, about 8% seen once. Material: Vdelta1+ gamma-delta thymocytes from the thymus. Stated subset: FACS-sorted CD3+ TCRalphabeta- TCRVdelta1+ TCRVdelta2- thymocytes. These receptors came from a child less than two years old who had congenital heart surgery.

Only a few counts were recorded for this clone. The rearrangement uses TRDV1 and TRDJ1, with a tentative D call TRDD3 (5 bases). Germline CDR1 is TSWWSYY and CDR2 is QGS. This CDR3 contains 18 residues. Deletions cut 4 bases from V and 2 bases from J, with 23 bases between. CDR3 residues: CALGGQRGLLRGTDKLIF. The CDR3 DNA is TGTGCTCTTGGGGGACAGAGGGGACTACTTCGAGGGACCGATAAACTCATCTTT.

The chain uses TRDV1 and TRDJ1; 7 bases are shared with TRDD3. Germline CDR1 TSWWSYY, CDR2 QGS. The CDR3 is 18 residues long. The ends lost 4 bases at V and 0 bases at J; junction bases unmatched: 14. The CDR3 nucleotides are TGTGCTCTTGGGGTGCCTATCTGGGAGGATACGTACACCGATAAACTCATCTTT. Amino acids: CALGVPIWEDTYTDKLIF.

This clone was observed a handful of times. The rearrangement links TRDV2 to TRDJ3; D gene uncertain. There are 19 residues in the CDR3. The germline CDR1 and CDR2 sequences are GEAIGNYY and EKD. Trimming pared 5 bases from V and 0 bases from J, leaving 19 bases between. CDR3 DNA sequence: TGTGCCTGTGTGAGTACCGGGGCCCTGAGCTCCTGGGACACCCGACAGATGTTTTTC. Translating it yields CACVSTGALSSWDTRQMFF.

In this sample, this clone turned up a few times. This chain connects TRDV3 to TRDJ3; possible D gene TRDD2, 5 bases. This CDR3 is 15 amino acids long. The ends were cut back, 4 bases at V and 4 bases at J, with 14 bases in the middle. Germline values: CDR1 TVYSNPD, CDR2 GDNSRS (reference sequence). CDR3 amino acids: CACAYLEWDTRQMFF. The CDR3, as DNA: TGTGCCTGTGCCTACCTGGAGTGGGACACCCGACAGATGTTTTTC.

The gene calls are TRDV1 and TRDJ1, with TRDD3 matching 11 bases. The J gene was not available in TCRdb and was assigned here by matching the DNA to germline segments. Germline assignment: CDR1 TSWWSYY and CDR2 QGS. This CDR3 has 20 amino acids. Trimming removed 2 bases from V and 0 bases from J; junction bases left unmatched: 14. CDR3 sequence (DNA): TGTGCTCTTGGGGAATGTGGCTGGGGGATACTTAGGGTGTACACCGATAAACTCATCTTT. This translates into CALGECGWGILRVYTDKLIF.

This clone was seen only a few times. The chain is built from TRDV1 and TRDJ1, with 7 bases aligning to TRDD3. This CDR3 has 18 amino acids. Unmatched junction bases numbered 13, after V lost 1 base and J lost 2 bases. Germline-derived CDR1 and CDR2 are TSWWSYY and QGS. DNA of the CDR3: TGTGCTCTTGGGGAACCCCTCTGGGTACTGGGGAGGACCGATAAACTCATCTTT. It is translated as CALGEPLWVLGRTDKLIF.

This clone turned up a few times. The rearrangement joins TRDV1 to TRDJ1; 7 bases are shared with TRDD3. CDR3 size: 15 residues. V dropped 8 bases and J dropped 0; count of bases not matched to a gene: 9. CDR1 is TSWWSYY, CDR2 QGS, per germline. CDR3 amino acids: CALSFWGKHTDKLIF. For the CDR3, the DNA is TGTGCTCTTAGTTTTTGGGGGAAACACACCGATAAACTCATCTTT.

This clone was counted a few times. The V call is TRDV1, the J call TRDJ1; 13 nucleotides match TRDD3. The CDR3 sequence is 21 residues long. The V and J ends lost 7 bases and 4 bases, in that order; junction bases with no gene match: 24. Germline V lookup: CDR1 TSWWSYY, CDR2 QGS. The CDR3 loop is CALVLPTSTSYWGIRSDKLIF. The CDR3 DNA reads as TGTGCTCTTGTTCTTCCTACTTCTACATCGTACTGGGGGATACGAAGCGATAAACTCATCTTT.

V gene TRDV1 combines with J gene TRDJ1, with a tentative D call TRDD2 (5 bases). V lost 1 base and J lost 7, with 16 bases in between. The CDR3 is 15 residues long. In germline, CDR1 is TSWWSYY, CDR2 QGS. The CDR3 DNA reads TGTGCTCTTGGGGAACCGGCCTTTCCTGTTCTTAAACTCATCTTT. This sequence encodes CALGEPAFPVLKLIF.

The chain is built from TRDV1 and TRDJ1; 8 bases match TRDD3. The J gene comes from matching the DNA to germline here; TCRdb lacks it. From germline, CDR1 is TSWWSYY and CDR2 QGS. V was clipped by 5 bases and J by 4 bases; unmatched bases: 18. The CDR3 covers 18 residues. CDR3 sequence: CALGPPARLGVPFDKLIF. The CDR3 region has the DNA TGTGCTCTTGGGCCTCCGGCGAGACTGGGGGTCCCCTTCGATAAACTCATCTTT.

This clone was seen a few times. The chain couples TRDV1 to TRDJ1; 8 positions agree with TRDD3. TCRdb offers no J gene call, so here the DNA was matched to germline to obtain one. Germline V gene data show CDR1 as TSWWSYY and CDR2 as QGS. CDR3 length: 18 amino acids. V shed 1 base and J 1 base; nucleotides not matched to a gene: 11. The CDR3: CALGERRDTVWVTDKLIF. In nucleotides, the CDR3 is TGTGCTCTTGGGGAACGGCGGGATACGGTGTGGGTCACCGATAAACTCATCTTT.

The chain links TRDV1 to TRDJ1, with 12 bases that match TRDD3. The junction had 12 bases not matched to a gene; V was cut back by 4 bases and J by 0 bases. The CDR3 runs to 19 residues. The germline V gene encodes CDR1 TSWWSYY and CDR2 QGS. The CDR3 DNA reads as TGTGCTCTTGGGGCCTTTTCGTACTGGGGGATACTTTACACCGATAAACTCATCTTT. Its protein is CALGAFSYWGILYTDKLIF.

To note about this clone: Other DNA sequences within the sample encode an identical CDR3. The V and J genes are TRDV1 and TRDJ1; possible D gene TRDD2, 5 bases. CDR1 is TSWWSYY and CDR2 is QGS in the germline V gene. The germline V and J ends were trimmed by 2 bases and 0 bases, with 31 bases remaining between them. The CDR3 is made up of 22 amino acids. The DNA for the CDR3 is TGTGCTCTTGGGGAATACGGTGGGCTCCTAAATCCGTTCCCAACCTACACCGATAAACTCATCTTT. Translating gives CALGEYGGLLNPFPTYTDKLIF.

This clone has only a few counts. The chain links TRDV1 to TRDJ1; D remains unclear. The CDR3 extends over 15 amino acids. V was pared by 3 bases and J by 1 base, with 12 bases between. Per the germline V gene, CDR1 is TSWWSYY and CDR2 is QGS. DNA for the CDR3: TGTGCTCTTGGGGAGGTCAAACTGAGCACCGATAAACTCATCTTT. Translating it yields CALGEVKLSTDKLIF.

This clone was seen only a few times. This chain uses TRDV1 with TRDJ2; 7 nucleotides align to TRDD2. V lost 2 bases, J lost 6 bases, and 15 bases stayed unmatched. Germline V CDR1 and CDR2: TSWWSYY, QGS. The length of the CDR3 is 18 residues. The CDR3 region is CALGESHLFLYRAAQLFF. As DNA, the CDR3 is TGTGCTCTTGGGGAATCCCATCTCTTCCTATATCGAGCAGCACAACTCTTCTTT.

In this sample, this clone turned up a few times. The chain uses TRDV1 and TRDJ1; 12 bases line up with TRDD3. After removal of 5 bases from V and 0 bases from J, the junction contained 10 bases not matched to a gene. The CDR3 runs to 18 residues. Looked up from germline, CDR1 is TSWWSYY and CDR2 is QGS. The CDR3 here is CALGSYWGIQMYTDKLIF. The CDR3 nucleotides are TGTGCTCTTGGGTCCTACTGGGGGATACAAATGTACACCGATAAACTCATCTTT.

By frequency in the sample, this clone is medium-sized. The chain couples TRDV1 to TRDJ1, with 9 bases lining up with TRDD3. Per germline, CDR1 TSWWSYY and CDR2 QGS. J lost 0 bases, V lost 3 bases, and 8 bases had no gene match. This CDR3 comprises 17 residues. CDR3 sequence: CALGDPEGGYYTDKLIF. The DNA for the CDR3 is TGTGCTCTTGGGGACCCAGAAGGGGGATACTACACCGATAAACTCATCTTT.

This sequence joins TRDV1 and TRDJ1, with TRDD3 identical over 11 bases. Germline CDR1 is TSWWSYY and CDR2 is QGS. The trim removed 0 bases at V and 0 bases at J, leaving 15 bases unmatched. The CDR3 runs to 21 residues. The CDR3 loop is CALGELLYPLGDIAYTDKLIF. The CDR3 DNA sequence: TGTGCTCTTGGGGAACTATTATATCCACTGGGGGATATCGCGTACACCGATAAACTCATCTTT.

The J gene corresponds to TRDJ1; a V gene call is absent; whether TRDD3, the table's D call, matches the DNA was not checked. The CDR3 is 17 residues long. The CDR3 is CALGELPFWGIRDKLIF. DNA for the CDR3: TGTGCTCTTGGGGAACTCCCCTTCTGGGGGATACGGGATAAACTCATCTTT.

No call was made for the V gene; the J gene is TRDJ1; whether TRDD3, the table's D call, matches the DNA was not checked. The CDR3 length is 20 residues. The chain's CDR3 is CALGNLLPDWGMEVTDKLIF. Written as DNA, the CDR3 is TGTGCTCTTGGGAACCTACTTCCTGATTGGGGGATGGAGGTCACCGATAAACTCATCTTT.

A remark on this clone: Other DNA sequences within the sample encode an identical CDR3. No call was made for the V gene; the J gene is TRDJ1. The CDR3 loop spans 12 amino acids. The chain's CDR3 is CALGISYERLIF. The CDR3 DNA follows: TGTGCTCTTGGTATCTCCTATGAGAGACTCATCTTT.

This clone was detected a few times. The chain uses TRDV1 and TRDJ1, with 9 bases matching TRDD3. This CDR3 has 21 residues. V lost 0 bases and J lost 0; bases outside the gene matches: 17. CDR1 is TSWWSYY, CDR2 QGS, per germline. CDR3 in DNA: TGTGCTCTTGGGGAACTTAACTTCCTAATGATATCTGGGGGATACACCGATAAACTCATCTTT. Encoded protein: CALGELNFLMISGGYTDKLIF.

This clone is labeled as medium-sized. The chain carries TRDV2 and TRDJ1, with 10 bases that match TRDD3. Losses at the gene ends were 0 bases for V and 3 bases for J; bases not matched to a gene: 6. The CDR3 totals 16 residues. Germline CDR1 and CDR2: GEAIGNYY and EKD. The DNA of the CDR3 is TGTGCCTGTGACACCGGAACGGGGGATACGCCCGATAAACTCATCTTT. The encoded protein is CACDTGTGDTPDKLIF.

This clone was found a few times. This chain joins TRDV1 and TRDJ2; TRDD2 might be the D (6 bases). The germline CDR1 and CDR2 sequences are TSWWSYY and QGS. V lost 0 bases and J 1 base, leaving 30 bases between the germline ends. The length of the CDR3 is 23 residues. CDR3 loop: CALGELTFPRVLVGDLLTAQLFF. The CDR3 nucleotides read TGTGCTCTTGGGGAACTTACCTTCCCGCGCGTACTAGTTGGGGACCTTTTGACAGCACAACTCTTCTTT.

The rearrangement uses TRDV1 and TRDJ1, with 11 bases matching TRDD3. Germline CDR1 TSWWSYY, CDR2 QGS. This CDR3 is built from 25 residues. The J segment lost 0 bases and the V segment lost 4 bases, leaving 31 bases of the junction unmatched. DNA of the CDR3: TGTGCTCTTGGGGGATCTCTTCCTACAGAACCCTTGGTTGGGGGATACGTCCCGTACACCGATAAACTCATCTTT. Encoded protein: CALGGSLPTEPLVGGYVPYTDKLIF.

The chain employs TRDV1 and TRDJ1; possible D gene TRDD3, 7 bases. The CDR3 runs to 21 residues. The ends were cut back, 3 bases at V and 0 bases at J, with 29 bases in the middle. In germline, CDR1 is TSWWSYY, CDR2 QGS. The CDR3 is CALGDRPSRLGPRKYTDKLIF. CDR3 nucleotide sequence: TGTGCTCTTGGGGATCGGCCTTCCAGACTGGGGCCGCGGAAATACACCGATAAACTCATCTTT.

This chain connects TRDV1 to TRDJ1; 8 positions match TRDD3. Germline V gene lookup returns CDR1 TSWWSYY and CDR2 QGS. V gave up 1 base and J gave up 3 bases; unmatched junction bases: 4. This CDR3 region has 15 residues. The CDR3 coding sequence is TGTGCTCTTGGGGAACAGGGGATACAGGCCGATAAACTCATCTTT. As protein: CALGEQGIQADKLIF.